What follows are 30 T cell receptor beta chains derived from one specimen sequenced in a study of T cell responses to AZD1222 COVID-19 vaccine. Measured with immunoSEQ multiplex PCR; TCRdb has only the in-frame clones, and not every one. The table records some 110,000 clones, about 91% of them present only once. Source: peripheral blood, taken on day 0 of AZD1222 vaccination. The receptor set was obtained from an adult in good health.

The chain uses TRBV3-1 (or the pseudogene TRBV3-2) and TRBJ2-3; 8 bases are shared with TRBD2. The CDR3 is 17 residues long. The germline V gene has CDR1 LGHDT and CDR2 YNNKEL (reference sequence). Trimming at V came to 1 base and at J to 0 bases, leaving 6 bases not matched to a gene. The CDR3 DNA is TGTGCCAGCAGCCAAGGAATAGCGGGGATGAGCACAGATACGCAGTATTTT. It translates to CASSQGIAGMSTDTQYF.

The V and J genes are TRBV7-9 and TRBJ1-2, with 9 bases lining up with TRBD1. The CDR3 totals 15 residues. The J segment lost 8 bases and the V segment lost 5 bases, leaving 12 bases of the junction unmatched. Germline assignment: CDR1 SEHNR and CDR2 FQNEAQ (reference sequence). CDR3 loop: CASSAGQGPPMGYTF. CDR3 nucleotide sequence: TGTGCCAGCAGCGCCGGACAGGGGCCCCCTATGGGCTACACCTTC.

This chain joins TRBV7-9 and TRBJ2-2; no reliable D call. This CDR3 is built from 14 residues. Germline-derived CDR1 and CDR2 are SEHNR and FQNEAQ (reference sequence). Deletions cut 5 bases from V and 5 bases from J, with 12 bases between. The CDR3 bases are TGTGCCAGCAGCCTTCACCTGGGGACCGGGGAGCTGTTTTTT. As protein: CASSLHLGTGELFF.

This rearrangement joins TRBV29-1 to TRBJ1-1, with a tentative D call TRBD1 (6 bases). Trimming pared 7 bases from V and 2 bases from J, leaving 20 bases between. This CDR3 has 15 residues. Per the germline V gene, CDR1 is SQVTM and CDR2 is ANQGSEA. The CDR3 protein is CSAGGLNSDNTEAFF. The CDR3, as DNA: TGCAGCGCTGGGGGGCTGAACAGCGATAACACTGAAGCTTTCTTT.

The chain links TRBV9 to TRBJ2-2; TRBD1 matches 7 bases. The germline V gene encodes CDR1 SGDLS and CDR2 YYNGEE. The CDR3 contains 16 residues. Trimming cost V 0 bases and J 5 bases; bases outside gene matches: 7. CDR3 nucleotide sequence: TGTGCCAGCAGCGTAGATAACAGGGGCTCTACCGGGGAGCTGTTTTTT. As protein: CASSVDNRGSTGELFF. The whole variable domain, remainder taken from reference TRBV9 and TRBJ2-2, is DSGVTQTPKHLITATGQRVTLRCSPRSGDLSVYWYQQSLDQGLQFLIQYYNGEERAKGNILERFSAQQFPDLHSELNLSSLELGDSALYFCASSVDNRGSTGELFFGEGSRLTVL.

V and J are TRBV29-1 and TRBJ1-1; the D is unclear. In germline, CDR1 is SQVTM, CDR2 ANQGSEA. Trimming took 1 base from V and 1 from J, leaving 10 bases between them. The CDR3 runs 14 residues. The CDR3 coding sequence is TGCAGCGTTGAAGGAACCAGACGGAACACTGAAGCTTTCTTT. This codes for CSVEGTRRNTEAFF.

Here the CDR3 reads CASSERQAYEQYF. DNA for the CDR3: TGTGCCAGCAGCGAACGACAGGCCTACGAGCAGTACTTC. The J gene is TRBJ2-7, the V gene TRBV7-2, with D tentatively TRBD1 (6 bases). This CDR3 comprises 13 residues. The germline gives CDR1 SGHTA, CDR2 FQGNSA. V lost 5 bases to trimming and J lost 2 bases, with 10 bases between them.

The chain recombines TRBV11-2 with TRBJ2-3; the match to TRBD2 covers 10 bases. Germline V gene data show CDR1 as SGHAT and CDR2 as FQNNGV. Trimming at V came to 5 bases and at J to 0 bases, leaving 11 bases not matched to a gene. The CDR3 has 18 residues. The CDR3 bases are TGTGCCAGCAGCCTTACCGCTAGCGGGGGCCTTAGCACAGATACGCAGTATTTT. Amino acids: CASSLTASGGLSTDTQYF.

This chain joins TRBV12-3 or TRBV12-4 and TRBJ2-7; D is undetermined. V lost 2 bases and J 2 bases, leaving 7 bases between the germline ends. The CDR3 runs 13 residues. The CDR3 spells CASSLFDTYEQYF. As DNA, the CDR3 is TGTGCCAGCAGTTTATTCGACACCTACGAGCAGTACTTC.

The chain couples TRBV6-5 to TRBJ1-4, with 8 bases fitting TRBD1. Germline V gives CDR1 MNHEY, CDR2 SVGAGI. Trimming cost V 6 bases and J 7 bases; bases outside gene matches: 7. The CDR3 totals 14 residues. CDR3 sequence: CASRPQGAGEKLFF. As DNA, the CDR3 is TGTGCCAGCAGACCTCAGGGGGCTGGTGAAAAACTGTTTTTT.

This clone was seen a handful of times. The chain joins TRBV5-4 to TRBJ1-2; unclear D gene. Germline CDR1 reads SGHNT; CDR2 reads YYREEE (reference sequence). The CDR3 totals 16 residues. The V end was cut by 4 bases, the J end by 0 bases, with 16 bases between. CDR3 region: CASSPADGRTNYGYTF. CDR3 nucleotides: TGTGCCAGCAGCCCGGCGGATGGCAGAACTAACTATGGCTACACCTTC. The complete variable domain, with remaining parts taken from reference TRBV5-4 and TRBJ1-2, reads ETGVTQSPTHLIKTRGQQVTLRCSSQSGHNTVSWYQQALGQGPQFIFQYYREEENGRGNFPPRFSGLQFPNYSSELNVNALELDDSALYLCASSPADGRTNYGYTFGSGTRLTVV.

This rearrangement joins TRBV7-9 to TRBJ2-5, with TRBD2 matching 14 bases. Germline CDR1 SEHNR, CDR2 FQNEAQ (reference sequence). There are 17 residues in the CDR3. V lost 5 bases and J lost 3; bases outside the gene matches: 8. The CDR3 region is CASSITGTSGSKETQYF. The CDR3 DNA sequence: TGTGCCAGCAGCATCACCGGGACTAGCGGGAGTAAAGAGACCCAGTACTTC.

This clone has a single count. The V gene is TRBV9, the J gene TRBJ1-2; 10 nucleotides align to TRBD1. The germline V gene encodes CDR1 SGDLS and CDR2 YYNGEE. With 0 bases clipped from V and 3 bases from J, the junction kept 8 bases outside the gene matches. This CDR3 spans 17 amino acids. In DNA, the CDR3 is TGTGCCAGCAGCGTAGATGACAGGGGGCATATAGACTATGGCTACACCTTC. It codes for CASSVDDRGHIDYGYTF.

The V and J genes are TRBV29-1 and TRBJ2-2; D unclear. CDR3 length: 13 residues. Germline lookup yields CDR1 SQVTM and CDR2 ANQGSEA. V shed 4 bases and J shed 0 bases, with 6 bases lying between them. The CDR3 DNA reads as TGCAGCGTTGTAACAGCGAACACCGGGGAGCTGTTTTTT. As protein: CSVVTANTGELFF.

This sequence joins TRBV16 and TRBJ1-5; no firm D call. CDR1 is KGHSY and CDR2 is FQNENV in the germline V gene. Trimming stripped 0 bases from V and 0 bases from J, with 3 bases between. The CDR3 length is 14 residues. CDR3 residues: CASSQSDSNQPQHF. CDR3 sequence (DNA): TGTGCCAGCAGCCAATCTGATAGCAATCAGCCCCAGCATTTT.

This sequence joins TRBV9 and TRBJ1-1; D uncertain. V was pared by 1 base and J by 6 bases, with 7 bases between. The CDR3 covers 12 residues. Germline V gives CDR1 SGDLS, CDR2 YYNGEE. The CDR3 protein is CASSVSDAEAFF. The DNA for the CDR3 is TGTGCCAGCAGCGTATCGGACGCTGAAGCTTTCTTT. Drawing the rest from reference TRBV9 and TRBJ1-1, the complete variable domain is DSGVTQTPKHLITATGQRVTLRCSPRSGDLSVYWYQQSLDQGLQFLIQYYNGEERAKGNILERFSAQQFPDLHSELNLSSLELGDSALYFCASSVSDAEAFFGQGTRLTVV.

This sequence joins TRBV7-2 and TRBJ1-2, with 8 bases fitting TRBD1. CDR3 size: 12 residues. CDR1 and CDR2 from the germline V gene are SGHTA and FQGNSA. J gave up 8 bases and V 5 bases, and 4 bases lay outside the gene matches. For the CDR3, the DNA is TGTGCCAGCAGCCCGACAGGGGCAGGCTACACCTTC. It translates to CASSPTGAGYTF.

The chain has TRBV7-2 and TRBJ1-5; tentative D call: TRBD1 (6 bases). CDR1 is SGHTA and CDR2 is FQGNSA in the germline V gene. The CDR3 totals 16 residues. V dropped 2 bases and J dropped 6 bases, with 17 bases sitting between them. The CDR3 reads CASSLIAGEISQPQHF. The CDR3 DNA sequence: TGTGCCAGCAGCTTAATAGCAGGGGAAATCAGTCAGCCCCAGCATTTT.

The genes are TRBV18 and TRBJ1-4; no firm D call. The CDR3 loop spans 14 amino acids. From germline, CDR1 is KGHSH and CDR2 LQKENI. Between the trimmed V and J ends, which lost 2 bases and 6 bases, there was a span of 10 bases. In DNA form, the CDR3 reads TGTGCCAGCTCACCAAGGGAGAACGATGAAAAACTGTTTTTT. It translates to CASSPRENDEKLFF.

The chain joins TRBV30 to TRBJ2-6; no clear D. Looked up from germline, CDR1 is GTSNPN and CDR2 is SVGIG (reference sequence). The CDR3 consists of 13 residues. Trimming took off 5 bases at V and 4 bases at J, with 9 bases between the two ends. In DNA form, the CDR3 reads TGTGCCTGGGCTGTGGGCGGGGCCAACGTCCTGACTTTC. Translation: CAWAVGGANVLTF.

This clone has only one observation. The chain carries TRBV7-9 and TRBJ1-1, with unresolved D. The CDR3 spans 12 residues. Trimming left V 3 bases short and J 4 bases short, with 6 bases between. CDR1 is SEHNR and CDR2 is FQNEAQ in the germline V gene (reference sequence). The CDR3, as DNA: TGTGCCAGCAGCTTCGGATTCACTGAAGCTTTCTTT. This encodes CASSFGFTEAFF.

The chain has TRBV3-1 (or the pseudogene TRBV3-2) and TRBJ1-1; D not certain. Germline CDR1 LGHDT, CDR2 YNNKEL (reference sequence). This CDR3 has 13 amino acids. V lost 4 bases and J 3 bases, leaving 9 bases between the germline ends. DNA for the CDR3: TGTGCCAGCAGCCTGCAAGCGGACACTGAAGCTTTCTTT. Its translation is CASSLQADTEAFF.

The chain combines TRBV5-1 with TRBJ2-1; D perhaps matches TRBD1 (7 bases). The CDR3 covers 14 residues. Germline V CDR1 and CDR2: SGHRS, YFSETQ. V lost 2 bases, J lost 9 bases, and 15 bases lay in between. The CDR3 protein is CASSLRAGGFEQFF. The CDR3 nucleotides read TGCGCCAGCAGCTTACGGGCAGGGGGGTTTGAGCAGTTCTTC.

V is TRBV4-1 and J is TRBJ1-1; D call uncertain. The CDR3 consists of 13 residues. Germline CDR1 reads MGHRA; CDR2 reads YSYEKL. V lost 4 bases to trimming and J lost 1 base, with 7 bases between them. Written as DNA, the CDR3 is TGCGCCAGCAGCCTTTTGACGAACACTGAAGCTTTCTTT. Translated: CASSLLTNTEAFF.

The J gene is TRBJ1-2, the V gene TRBV5-5; D call uncertain. From germline, CDR1 is SGHKS and CDR2 YYEKEE (reference sequence). V lost 2 bases and J lost 4, with 3 bases in between. The CDR3 runs to 11 residues. CDR3 nucleotide sequence: TGTGCCAGCAGCTTCCTCTATGGCTACACCTTC. This sequence encodes CASSFLYGYTF.

The rearrangement joins TRBV12-5 to TRBJ1-6; TRBD1 agrees at 9 bases. V gave up 3 bases and J gave up 10 bases; unmatched junction bases: 13. Germline CDR1 LGHNT, CDR2 FRNRAP. The CDR3 runs to 17 residues. CDR3 sequence: CASGLTRRTGEKSPLHF. CDR3 nucleotides: TGTGCTAGTGGTTTAACCAGACGGACAGGGGAAAAATCACCCCTCCACTTT.

This clone has more than one count but fewer than ten. The chain couples TRBV7-6 to TRBJ2-2; D unresolved. The CDR3 has 15 amino acids. The V gene lost 5 bases and the J gene lost 3 bases, with 13 bases spanning the gap. The germline CDR1 and CDR2 sequences are SGHVS and FNYEAQ. The CDR3 loop is CASSPRAGYTGELFF. For the CDR3, the DNA is TGTGCCAGCAGCCCTCGGGCCGGATACACCGGGGAGCTGTTTTTT.

This clone was picked up one time. The V call is TRBV2, the J call TRBJ2-7; TRBD2 matches 9 bases. The CDR3 totals 15 residues. Germline V gene lookup returns CDR1 SNHLY and CDR2 FYNNEI. J gave up 4 bases and V 4 bases, and 8 bases lay outside the gene matches. The CDR3 here is CASSVSLAGLYEQYF. The CDR3 DNA reads TGTGCCAGCAGTGTGTCCCTAGCGGGGTTGTACGAGCAGTACTTC.

The V gene is TRBV4-1, the J gene TRBJ2-3; 13 bases fit TRBD2. Germline lookup yields CDR1 MGHRA and CDR2 YSYEKL. The CDR3 runs 16 residues. The V segment lost 0 bases and the J segment 5 bases; nucleotides outside the gene matches: 2. The CDR3 spells CASSQDTSGGVDTQYF. As DNA, the CDR3 is TGCGCCAGCAGCCAAGATACTAGCGGGGGGGTAGATACGCAGTATTTT.

The chain uses TRBV7-6 and TRBJ1-2; the D gene is possibly TRBD1 (6 bases). This CDR3 has 16 residues. Germline V gene sequence: CDR1 SGHVS, CDR2 FNYEAQ. V lost 1 base and J 3 bases, leaving 15 bases between the germline ends. The CDR3 DNA reads as TGTGCCAGCAGCTTAGGGCCGGATGCAGGGGACTATGGCTACACCTTC. This translates into CASSLGPDAGDYGYTF.